This TCR beta chain was identified during a study of T cell responses to AZD1222 COVID-19 vaccine. Libraries were prepared by immunoSEQ multiplex PCR; TCRdb keeps only in-frame clonotypes and omits some of them. Of about 120,000 clones in the sample, about 88% were seen once. Study-wide results and limits: Among those given AZD1222, only six were seropositive at baseline. Unmutated variant regions reportedly attract nearly half of all spike-specific TCRs.

Trimming took off 5 bases at V and 5 bases at J, with 13 bases between the two ends. CDR3 length equals 14 residues. CDR1 and CDR2 from the germline V gene are SGHAT and FQDESV (reference sequence). Worth noting for this clone: No antigen is known for it.

This sample comprised peripheral blood, obtained 28 days after the second AZD1222 dose. The gene calls are TRBV11-1 and TRBJ2-1; no firm D call. The TCR comes from an adult who received the AZD1222 COVID-19 vaccine. CDR3 sequence (DNA): TGTGCCAGCAGCCGACCCCTCGGTCACAATGAGCAGTTCTTC. It translates to CASSRPLGHNEQFF.